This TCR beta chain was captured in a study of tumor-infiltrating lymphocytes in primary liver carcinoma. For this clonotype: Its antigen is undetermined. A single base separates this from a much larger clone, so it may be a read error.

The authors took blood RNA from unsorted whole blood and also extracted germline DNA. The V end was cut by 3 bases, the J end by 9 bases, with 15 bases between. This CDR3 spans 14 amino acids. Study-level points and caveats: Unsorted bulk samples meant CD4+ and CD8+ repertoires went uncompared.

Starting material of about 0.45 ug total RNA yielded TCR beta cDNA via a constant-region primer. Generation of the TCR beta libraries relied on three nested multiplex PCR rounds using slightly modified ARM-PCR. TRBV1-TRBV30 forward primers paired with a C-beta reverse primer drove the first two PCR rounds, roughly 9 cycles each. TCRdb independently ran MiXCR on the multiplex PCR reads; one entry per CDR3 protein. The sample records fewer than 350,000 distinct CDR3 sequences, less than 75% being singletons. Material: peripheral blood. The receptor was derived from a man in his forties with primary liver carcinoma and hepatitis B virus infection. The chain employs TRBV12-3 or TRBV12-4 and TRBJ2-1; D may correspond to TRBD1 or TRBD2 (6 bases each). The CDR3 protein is CASSFALGGIEQFF. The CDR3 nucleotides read TGTGCCAGCAGTTTCGCCTTGGGGGGCATTGAGCAGTTCTTC.